These 22 T cell receptor beta chains came from one sample sequenced in a study of blood T cell repertoires in COVID-19. The data were produced by immunoSEQ multiplex PCR, yet TCRdb's version contains in-frame clones alone and is incomplete. The sample contains 200,000 to 250,000 clones, roughly 88% of which appear only once. The specimen was peripheral blood. The receptors stem from a woman in her thirties or forties who had recovered from COVID-19.

As for this clone: In the same sample, other DNA sequences code for this CDR3. The chain has TRBV15 and TRBJ2-3; 7 bases line up with TRBD2. The V gene's germline CDR1 is LNHNV and CDR2 YYDKDF (reference sequence). The CDR3 extends over 16 amino acids. Losses at the gene ends were 0 bases for V and 1 base for J; bases not matched to a gene: 4. The CDR3 DNA follows: TGTGCCACCAGCAGAGATACGGCGGGGGGCACAGATACGCAGTATTTT. This encodes CATSRDTAGGTDTQYF.

This chain uses TRBV29-1 with TRBJ1-5; D might be TRBD1 (5 bases). Germline loops: CDR1 SQVTM, CDR2 ANQGSEA. The CDR3 has 13 residues. V was trimmed by 5 bases and J by 6 bases, leaving 14 bases between them. The CDR3 nucleotides read TGCAGCGTTTCCAGGGATTCGAGTCAGCCCCAGCATTTT. It yields the protein CSVSRDSSQPQHF.

V usage is TRBV4-2 and J usage is TRBJ1-4; maybe TRBD1 (6 bases). CDR1 and CDR2 (germline): LGHNA, YNFKEQ. The V gene lost 0 bases and the J gene lost 3 bases, with 8 bases spanning the gap. The CDR3 is made up of 15 amino acids. CDR3 nucleotide sequence: TGTGCCAGCAGCCAAGAAACAGGGTCTAATGAAAAACTGTTTTTT. Its translation is CASSQETGSNEKLFF.

This clone was observed a single time. The chain couples TRBV13 to TRBJ2-3, with 11 bases that match TRBD2. Germline trimming cut 7 bases from V and 7 bases from J; bases unmatched to any gene: 4. Germline V gene lookup returns CDR1 PRHDT and CDR2 FYEKMQ (reference sequence). The CDR3 sequence is 13 residues long. For the CDR3, the DNA is TGTGCCAGCACTACTAGCGGGAGTAATACGCAGTATTTT. Amino acids: CASTTSGSNTQYF.

This chain joins TRBV7-2 and TRBJ2-3; the match to TRBD2 covers 16 bases. Per the germline V gene, CDR1 is SGHTA and CDR2 is FQGNSA. V shed 3 bases and J 8 bases; nucleotides not matched to a gene: 5. The CDR3 spans 16 residues. Written as DNA, the CDR3 is TGTGCCAGCAGCTTGGGACTAGCGGGGGGGCAAGGTACGCAGTATTTT. Its protein is CASSLGLAGGQGTQYF.

CDR3 in DNA: TGTGCCAGCAGCGAAAGACAGGGCGGGGCCTACAATGAGCAGTTCTTC. Protein sequence: CASSERQGGAYNEQFF. V gene TRBV7-3 combines with J gene TRBJ2-1; tentatively, D is TRBD1 (7 bases). With 5 bases removed from V and 2 bases from J, the gap between germline ends came to 16 bases. Germline assignment: CDR1 SGHTA and CDR2 FQGTGA. CDR3 length: 16 amino acids.

V usage is TRBV30 and J usage is TRBJ2-7, with D maybe TRBD1 (6 bases). V dropped 3 bases and J dropped 0 bases, with 15 bases sitting between them. Germline V lookup: CDR1 GTSNPN, CDR2 SVGIG (reference sequence). The CDR3 is 15 amino acids. For the CDR3, the DNA is TGTGCCTGGAGCGCCGACAGGATATCCTCCTACGAGCAGTACTTC. Translating it yields CAWSADRISSYEQYF.

The chain has TRBV27 and TRBJ2-7; 8 positions agree with TRBD1. Germline V gene lookup returns CDR1 MNHEY and CDR2 SMNVEV (reference sequence). The CDR3 loop spans 13 amino acids. Trimming took 6 bases from V and 7 from J; bases not matched to a gene: 8. CDR3 coding DNA: TGTGCCAGCAGCGCGCAGGGGGCGGGTGAGCAGTACTTC. This codes for CASSAQGAGEQYF.

This rearrangement joins TRBV28 to TRBJ1-5; 9 bases match TRBD1. V lost 6 bases, J lost 3 bases, and 6 bases stayed unmatched. This CDR3 contains 15 residues. CDR1 is MDHEN, CDR2 SYDVKM, per germline. This CDR3 reads CASSRDRVNNQPQHF. The CDR3 DNA reads TGTGCCAGCAGCCGGGACAGGGTAAACAATCAGCCCCAGCATTTT.

The chain has TRBV12-5 and TRBJ2-1, with 7 bases aligning to TRBD2. The CDR3 consists of 16 residues. Unmatched junction bases numbered 6, after V lost 1 base and J lost 3 bases. Per the germline V gene, CDR1 is LGHNT and CDR2 is FRNRAP. CDR3 bases: TGTGCTAGTGGTTTGGGTACCTCGGGGGGCTACAATGAGCAGTTCTTC. Its protein is CASGLGTSGGYNEQFF.

The chain has TRBV18 and TRBJ2-1; 8 nucleotides match TRBD1. The CDR3 runs to 15 residues. The germline V gene encodes CDR1 KGHSH and CDR2 LQKENI. Unmatched junction bases numbered 5, after V lost 5 bases and J lost 2 bases. DNA for the CDR3: TGTGCCAGCTCATTATGGACAGGGCCCTACAATGAGCAGTTCTTC. This translates into CASSLWTGPYNEQFF.

This chain uses TRBV29-1 with TRBJ2-5; 7 bases match TRBD2. The CDR3 spans 15 residues. Germline assignment: CDR1 SQVTM and CDR2 ANQGSEA. V lost 4 bases and J lost 2; bases outside the gene matches: 10. This CDR3 is CSVGSAGVRQETQYF. DNA of the CDR3: TGCAGCGTTGGCTCGGCGGGGGTTCGACAAGAGACCCAGTACTTC. Full variable domain (outside the CDR3, taken from reference TRBV29-1 and TRBJ2-5): SAVISQKPSRDICQRGTSLTIQCQVDSQVTMMFWYRQQPGQSLTLIATANQGSEATYESGFVIDKFPISRPNLTFSTLTVSNMSPEDSSIYLCSVGSAGVRQETQYFGPGTRLLVL.

This chain uses TRBV6-5 with TRBJ1-2; TRBD1 aligns across 9 bases. CDR1 and CDR2 from the germline V gene are MNHEY and SVGAGI. The V and J ends lost 7 bases and 8 bases, in that order; junction bases with no gene match: 5. The CDR3 extends over 12 amino acids. CDR3 in amino acids: CASKTGGEGYTF. For the CDR3, the DNA is TGTGCCAGCAAGACAGGGGGGGAAGGCTACACCTTC.

The chain couples TRBV7-2 to TRBJ2-7; possibly TRBD2 for D (6 bases). The germline V and J ends were trimmed by 1 base and 11 bases, with 12 bases remaining between them. The CDR3 spans 12 residues. In germline, CDR1 is SGHTA, CDR2 FQGNSA. The CDR3 region has the DNA TGTGCCAGCAGCTTAGTCGGGGGTCGTGAGTACTTC. Amino acids: CASSLVGGREYF.

CDR3 sequence (DNA): TGTGCCAGCAGTTACCCCGCAGCAGGGGGCTACGAGCAGTACTTC. The encoded protein is CASSYPAAGGYEQYF. The chain links TRBV6-2 or TRBV6-3 to TRBJ2-7; 7 nucleotides match TRBD1. CDR1 is MNHEY and CDR2 is SVGEGT in the germline V gene. The CDR3 consists of 15 residues. Trimming took 2 bases from V and 3 from J; bases not matched to a gene: 7.

The gene calls are TRBV19 and TRBJ2-5; 9 positions agree with TRBD1. Trimming removed 6 bases from V and 5 bases from J; junction bases left unmatched: 10. There are 15 residues in the CDR3. Germline V CDR1 and CDR2: LNHDA, SQIVND (reference sequence). CDR3: CASSRTGQGRETQYF. Written as DNA, the CDR3 is TGTGCCAGTAGCCGCACGGGACAGGGCCGGGAGACCCAGTACTTC.

The table lists this clone with a few counts. The CDR3 sequence is CASSLSGGNEAFF. CDR3 coding DNA: TGTGCCAGCAGTTTGTCAGGGGGGAATGAAGCTTTCTTT. The chain employs TRBV28 and TRBJ1-1; 7 nucleotides line up with TRBD1. After removal of 3 bases from V and 7 bases from J, the junction contained 5 bases not matched to a gene. Germline CDR1 and CDR2: MDHEN and SYDVKM. The CDR3 runs 13 residues.

This chain connects TRBV2 to TRBJ1-3; TRBD1 aligns across 7 bases. This CDR3 is 14 amino acids long. Germline V gene data show CDR1 as SNHLY and CDR2 as FYNNEI. V gave up 4 bases and J gave up 6 bases; unmatched junction bases: 6. In DNA, the CDR3 is TGTGCCAGCAGTGTGGACAGGAGAAAAAACACCATATATTTT. This gives the protein CASSVDRRKNTIYF.

The DNA of the CDR3 is TGCGCCAGCAGCCTGGACAGGATGAACACCGGGGAGCTGTTTTTT. It codes for CASSLDRMNTGELFF. The chain carries TRBV4-3 and TRBJ2-2; 7 bases map to TRBD1. V lost 4 bases to trimming and J lost 1 base; unmatched junction nucleotides: 3. This CDR3 spans 15 amino acids. Germline V CDR1 and CDR2: LGHNA, YSLEER.

The genes are TRBV13 and TRBJ1-2, with D perhaps matching TRBD1 (5 bases). This CDR3 region has 13 residues. The V gene's germline CDR1 is PRHDT and CDR2 FYEKMQ (reference sequence). The V end was cut by 1 base, the J end by 5 bases, with 8 bases between. The CDR3 region is CASSLEAGYGYTF. CDR3 DNA: TGTGCCAGCAGCTTAGAGGCAGGGTATGGCTACACCTTC.

The chain is built from TRBV18 and TRBJ1-1; D remains ambiguous. The CDR3 is made up of 13 amino acids. Trimming removed 3 bases from V and 3 bases from J, with 8 bases in between. Germline V lookup: CDR1 KGHSH, CDR2 LQKENI. The CDR3 loop reads CASSPDTYTEAFF. The CDR3 coding sequence is TGTGCCAGCTCACCTGACACATACACTGAAGCTTTCTTT.

This clone has only a few counts. The rearrangement links TRBV6-5 to TRBJ1-1, with 7 bases that match TRBD1. Germline V CDR1 and CDR2: MNHEY, SVGAGI. The junction had 8 bases not matched to a gene; V was cut back by 6 bases and J by 4 bases. The CDR3 contains 14 residues. CDR3 nucleotide sequence: TGTGCCAGCAGACGACAGGGCCTAGGCACTGAAGCTTTCTTT. As protein: CASRRQGLGTEAFF.